These 19 T cell receptor beta chains originate from one sample sequenced in a study of Graves' ophthalmopathy and Graves' hyperthyroidism. TCR beta CDR3 amplification used RNA transcripts. Following a first-round RT-PCR that used HTBI primers, a second-round multiplex PCR was carried out. TCRdb used MiXCR to reprocess the multiplex PCR reads, holding one entry per CDR3 protein. Of hundreds of thousands of distinct CDR3 sequences listed, about 47% are singletons. Sequencing used peripheral blood. These receptors all come from an adult man with Graves' ophthalmopathy.

Remarks on this clonotype: The germline gene is not matched at one end of the junction; a read error may be the cause. The chain uses TRBV2 and TRBJ1-2; D is uncertain. Germline V gene sequence: CDR1 SNHLY, CDR2 FYNNEI. This CDR3 is 13 amino acids long. DNA of the CDR3: TGTGCCAGCACCGTTGGACGGCTCTATAGCTACACCTTC. Translated, it gives CASTVGRLYSYTF. The whole variable domain, filled in from reference TRBV2 and TRBJ1-2, reads EPEVTQTPSHQVTQMGQEVILRCVPISNHLYFYWYRQILGQKVEFLVSFYNNEISEKSEIFDDQFSVERPDGSNFTLKIRSTKLEDSAMYFCASTVGRLYSYTFGSGTRLTVV.

The chain carries TRBV29-1 and TRBJ1-5, with D perhaps TRBD1 (5 bases). This CDR3 has 13 amino acids. The germline gives CDR1 SQVTM, CDR2 ANQGSEA. The V end lost 0 bases, the J end lost 6 bases, and 9 bases lay between the germline ends. In DNA form, the CDR3 reads TGCAGCGTTGAAGAGGGGGTTGGTCAGCCCCAGCATTTT. Protein: CSVEEGVGQPQHF.

The CDR3 protein is CASSRTGLPYF. The CDR3 nucleotides are TGTGCCAGCAGTCGGACAGGTCTACCGTACTTC. V gene TRBV6-6 combines with J gene TRBJ2-7, with TRBD1 matching over 7 bases. Germline CDR1 reads MNHNY; CDR2 reads SVGAGI (reference sequence). V shed 5 bases, J shed 12 bases, and the junction held 7 bases outside the gene matches. The CDR3 contains 11 residues.

This clonotype showed up just a few times. This chain uses TRBV20-1 with TRBJ2-7; the D gene is possibly TRBD2 (6 bases). Germline CDR1 and CDR2: DFQATT and SNEGSKA (reference sequence). This CDR3 comprises 16 residues. V gave up 2 bases and J gave up 2 bases, with 19 bases separating them. The CDR3 region is CSARKERGGDTYEQYF. CDR3 in DNA: TGCAGTGCTAGAAAGGAGCGAGGCGGGGATACCTACGAGCAGTACTTC.

This clonotype was detected a few times. The chain recombines TRBV5-6 with TRBJ2-5; D unresolved. Trimming shortened V by 0 bases and J by 5 bases, and 8 bases separated the two germline ends. The CDR3 is 13 residues long. Germline V gene sequence: CDR1 SGHDT, CDR2 YYEEEE. The CDR3: CASSLAAAETQYF. In DNA, the CDR3 is TGTGCCAGCAGCTTGGCCGCGGCGGAGACCCAGTACTTC.

This chain joins TRBV12-3 or TRBV12-4 and TRBJ1-1; 7 bases line up with TRBD1. V shed 4 bases and J 6 bases; nucleotides not matched to a gene: 8. The CDR3 consists of 14 residues. The CDR3 nucleotides read TGTGCCAGCAGTTCCCGACAGGGTTGGCCTGAAGCTTTCTTT. It yields the protein CASSSRQGWPEAFF.

In its sample, this clonotype was seen a few times. V usage is TRBV7-9 and J usage is TRBJ1-5; D ambiguous. V lost 5 bases to trimming and J lost 5 bases, with 10 bases between them. Germline loops: CDR1 SEHNR, CDR2 FQNEAQ (reference sequence). The length of the CDR3 is 13 residues. In nucleotides, the CDR3 is TGTGCCAGCAGCCTCGGACCCGATCAGCCCCAGCATTTT. It is translated as CASSLGPDQPQHF. The entire variable domain, with the rest obtained from reference TRBV7-9 and TRBJ1-5, is as follows: DTGVSQNPRHKITKRGQNVTFRCDPISEHNRLYWYRQTLGQGPEFLTYFQNEAQLEKSRLLSDRFSAERPKGSFSTLEIQRTEQGDSAMYLCASSLGPDQPQHFGDGTRLSIL.

In this sample, this clonotype turned up a few times. This chain links TRBV5-8 with TRBJ1-5; the match to TRBD1 covers 9 bases. V was clipped by 5 bases and J by 1 base; unmatched bases: 4. Germline CDR1 is SGHTS and CDR2 is YDEGEE. The CDR3 consists of 15 residues. The chain's CDR3 is CASSQTGGSNQPQHF. As DNA, the CDR3 is TGTGCCAGCAGTCAGACAGGGGGAAGCAATCAGCCCCAGCATTTT. Variable domain in full (rest from reference TRBV5-8 and TRBJ1-5): EAGVTQSPTHLIKTRGQQATLRCSPISGHTSVYWYQQALGLGLQFLLWYDEGEERNRGNFPPRFSGRQFPNYSSELNVNALELEDSALYLCASSQTGGSNQPQHFGDGTRLSIL.

The chain couples TRBV5-6 to TRBJ1-6; perhaps TRBD1 as D (5 bases). This CDR3 is 14 amino acids long. The V gene's germline CDR1 is SGHDT and CDR2 YYEEEE. Trimming left V 1 base short and J 9 bases short, with 11 bases between. For the CDR3, the DNA is TGTGCCAGCAGCTTGAGGGGTTCCGGTTCACCCCTCCACTTT. Translation gives CASSLRGSGSPLHF.

About this clonotype: A read error may account for a junction end that differs from germline. V usage is TRBV29-1 and J usage is TRBJ2-3; 9 bases map to TRBD2. This CDR3 spans 13 amino acids. Looked up from germline, CDR1 is SQVTM and CDR2 is ANQGSEA. The DNA of the CDR3 is TGTGCCAGCCATCCTAGCGGGATGAATACGCAGTATTTT. Translating gives CASHPSGMNTQYF.

The chain combines TRBV12-3 or TRBV12-4 with TRBJ1-3, with D perhaps matching TRBD1 (6 bases). The V end lost 6 bases, the J end lost 4 bases, and 13 bases lay between the germline ends. This CDR3 spans 14 amino acids. The CDR3 reads CASRRTAGGNTIYF. The CDR3 DNA is TGTGCCAGCAGGCGGACAGCTGGGGGAAACACCATATATTTT.

In its sample, this clonotype was seen many times. CDR3 sequence (DNA): TGTGCCACCAGCAGACCCTACTATGGCTACACCTTC. Translating it yields CATSRPYYGYTF. This chain links TRBV15 with TRBJ1-2, with D unresolved. The length of the CDR3 is 12 residues. V was cut by 2 bases and J by 3 bases, with 4 bases left in between. CDR1 and CDR2 from the germline V gene are LNHNV and YYDKDF (reference sequence).

This clonotype was observed a few times. V gene TRBV5-1 combines with J gene TRBJ1-1, with D perhaps TRBD1 (6 bases). This CDR3 is built from 14 residues. Deletions cut 5 bases from V and 1 base from J, with 12 bases between. Germline V gives CDR1 SGHRS, CDR2 YFSETQ. The CDR3 DNA is TGCGCCAGCAGACGGACAGATAAGAACACTGAAGCTTTCTTT. It specifies CASRRTDKNTEAFF.

This clonotype showed up just a few times. The genes are TRBV12-3 or TRBV12-4 and TRBJ2-7; possible D gene TRBD2, 6 bases. Between the trimmed V and J ends, which lost 5 bases and 0 bases, there was a span of 17 bases. The length of the CDR3 is 16 residues. The CDR3 nucleotides read TGTGCCAGCAGTCCCTCGGCGGGACGGAACTCCTACGAGCAGTACTTC. Encoded protein: CASSPSAGRNSYEQYF.

The J gene is TRBJ2-7, the V gene TRBV7-9; D remains unclear. The V end was cut by 5 bases, the J end by 4 bases, with 9 bases between. CDR1 and CDR2 from the germline V gene are SEHNR and FQNEAQ (reference sequence). The CDR3 is 12 amino acids. DNA for the CDR3: TGTGCCAGCAGCCCCCGGCAATACGAGCAGTACTTC. This translates into CASSPRQYEQYF.

With respect to this clonotype: A read error may produce the germline difference seen at one junction end. V is TRBV4-1 and J is TRBJ2-7; D possibly corresponds to TRBD2 (6 bases). This CDR3 is built from 15 residues. The germline gives CDR1 MGHRA, CDR2 YSYEKL. Written as DNA, the CDR3 is TGTGCCAGCAGCAGGGACTCGGCCGAGGTCTACGAGCAGTACTTC. Its translation is CASSRDSAEVYEQYF.

The chain joins TRBV4-1 to TRBJ2-7; D is uncertain. The V end was cut by 4 bases, the J end by 3 bases, with 10 bases between. The CDR3 extends over 13 amino acids. From germline, CDR1 is MGHRA and CDR2 YSYEKL. The CDR3 is CASSPRSGYEQYF. CDR3 nucleotides: TGCGCCAGCAGCCCTCGGTCGGGCTACGAGCAGTACTTC.

This clonotype was counted many times. V usage is TRBV24-1 and J usage is TRBJ1-2, with 12 bases matching TRBD1. Trimming cost V 5 bases and J 6 bases; bases outside gene matches: 9. CDR1 is KGHDR, CDR2 SFDVKD, per germline. CDR3 length equals 16 residues. The CDR3 protein is CATSVGTGGAGDGYTF. The CDR3 bases are TGTGCCACCAGTGTCGGGACAGGGGGCGCCGGGGATGGCTACACCTTC.

The chain joins TRBV7-9 to TRBJ1-3; 8 nucleotides align to TRBD1. The J segment lost 2 bases and the V segment lost 8 bases, leaving 2 bases of the junction unmatched. The CDR3 is made up of 13 amino acids. Germline V gene sequence: CDR1 SEHNR, CDR2 FQNEAQ (reference sequence). The CDR3 here is CASLQGAGNTIYF. The CDR3 region has the DNA TGTGCCAGCTTACAGGGGGCTGGAAACACCATATATTTT. Using reference TRBV7-9 and TRBJ1-3 for the parts outside the CDR3, the full variable domain is DTGVSQNPRHKITKRGQNVTFRCDPISEHNRLYWYRQTLGQGPEFLTYFQNEAQLEKSRLLSDRFSAERPKGSFSTLEIQRTEQGDSAMYLCASLQGAGNTIYFGEGSWLTVV.